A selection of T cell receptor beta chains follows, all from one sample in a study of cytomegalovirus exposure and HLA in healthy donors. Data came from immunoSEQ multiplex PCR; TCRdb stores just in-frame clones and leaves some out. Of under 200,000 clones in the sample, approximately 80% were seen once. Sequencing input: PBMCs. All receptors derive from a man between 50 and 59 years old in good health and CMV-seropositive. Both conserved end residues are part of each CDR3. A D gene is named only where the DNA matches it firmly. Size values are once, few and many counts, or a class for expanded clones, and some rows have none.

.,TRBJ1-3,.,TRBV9,CASSSIPETLGNTIYF,TGTGCCAGCAGTTCGATTCCGGAGACCCTCGGAAACACCATATATTTT
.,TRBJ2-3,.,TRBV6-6,CASRTVDTQYF,TGTGCCAGCCGGACAGTAGATACGCAGTATTTT
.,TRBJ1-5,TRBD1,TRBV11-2,CASSLATGGAGQPQHF,TGTGCCAGCAGCTTAGCCACAGGGGGCGCGGGTCAGCCCCAGCATTTT
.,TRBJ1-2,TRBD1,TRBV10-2,CASKRTGGHGYTF,TGCGCCAGCAAAAGGACAGGGGGCCATGGCTACACCTTC
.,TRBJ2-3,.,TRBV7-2,CASSSSGDTQYF,TGTGCCAGCAGCTCGAGTGGAGATACGCAGTATTTT
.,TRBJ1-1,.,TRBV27,CASSWSSGGTEAFF,TGTGCCAGCAGTTGGAGCAGCGGGGGAACTGAAGCTTTCTTT
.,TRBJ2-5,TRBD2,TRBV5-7,CASSQQITLAGGDETQYF,TGTGCCAGCAGCCAACAAATCACCCTAGCGGGGGGCGACGAGACCCAGTACTTC
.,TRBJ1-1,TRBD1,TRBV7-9,CASSLAGQGMNTEAFF,TGTGCCAGCAGCTTAGCGGGACAGGGGATGAACACTGAAGCTTTCTTT
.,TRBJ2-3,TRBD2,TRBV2,CASSVPQTSGGTDTQYF,TGTGCCAGCAGTGTCCCACAGACTAGCGGTGGTACAGATACGCAGTATTTT
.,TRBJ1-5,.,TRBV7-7,CASSLVRGQPQHF,TGTGCTAGCAGCTTAGTCAGGGGTCAGCCCCAGCATTTT
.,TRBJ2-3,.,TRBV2,CASSEVGEDTQYF,TGTGCCAGCAGTGAAGTCGGAGAGGATACGCAGTATTTT
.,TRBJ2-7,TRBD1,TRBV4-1,CASSQGSAGGIEQYF,TGCGCCAGCAGCCAGGGATCGGCAGGGGGTATCGAGCAGTACTTC
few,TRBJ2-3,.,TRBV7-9,CASSRQSTDTQYF,TGTGCCAGCAGCCGACAGAGCACAGATACGCAGTATTTT
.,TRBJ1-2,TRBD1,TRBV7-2,CASSLLGDSSYTF,TGTGCCAGCAGCTTACTTGGGGACAGTAGCTACACCTTC
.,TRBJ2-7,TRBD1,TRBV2,CASSAEQGGTYEQYF,TGTGCCAGCAGTGCTGAACAGGGGGGAACCTACGAGCAGTACTTC
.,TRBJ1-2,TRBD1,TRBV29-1,CSVSGQGTRGYTF,TGCAGCGTATCGGGACAGGGGACGCGGGGCTACACCTTC
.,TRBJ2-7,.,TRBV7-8,CASSFQLAAAEQYF,TGTGCCAGCAGCTTTCAGCTAGCCGCCGCCGAGCAGTACTTC
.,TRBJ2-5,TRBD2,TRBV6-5,CASSPSGVKETQYF,TGTGCCAGCAGTCCTAGCGGGGTAAAAGAGACCCAGTACTTC
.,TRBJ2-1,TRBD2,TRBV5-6,CASSAGVDEQFF,TGTGCCAGCAGCGCGGGGGTGGATGAGCAGTTCTTC
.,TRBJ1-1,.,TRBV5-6,CASRYRWGRGNTEAFF,TGTGCCAGCAGATATCGCTGGGGTCGGGGGAACACTGAAGCTTTCTTT
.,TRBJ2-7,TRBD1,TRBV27,CASSPRQGGYEQYF,TGTGCCAGCAGTCCTCGACAGGGGGGCTACGAGCAGTACTTC
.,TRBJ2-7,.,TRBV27,CASSPRKGPYEQYF,TGTGCCAGCAGTCCGCGTAAGGGGCCCTACGAGCAGTACTTC
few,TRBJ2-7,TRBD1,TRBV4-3,CASSQEDRVYEQYF,TGCGCCAGCAGCCAAGAAGACAGGGTCTACGAGCAGTACTTC
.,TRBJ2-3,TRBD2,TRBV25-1,CASSEIRTSGRTDTQYF,TGTGCCAGCAGTGAAATCCGGACTAGCGGGAGAACAGATACGCAGTATTTT
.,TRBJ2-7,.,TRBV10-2,CASRGLQAEQYF,TGCGCCAGCAGGGGCTTACAAGCCGAGCAGTACTTC
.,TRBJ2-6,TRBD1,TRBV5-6,CASSLWTQGAGGANVLTF,TGTGCCAGCAGCTTGTGGACCCAGGGGGCGGGTGGGGCCAACGTCCTGACTTTC
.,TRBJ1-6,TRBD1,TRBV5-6,CASRPGQGSYNSPLHF,TGTGCCAGCAGGCCGGGACAGGGCTCCTATAATTCACCCCTCCACTTT
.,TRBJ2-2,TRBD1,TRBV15,CATSRGTGDTGELFF,TGTGCCACCAGCAGAGGGACAGGGGACACCGGGGAGCTGTTTTTT
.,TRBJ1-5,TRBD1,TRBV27,CASSPSTGTGGEGKHF,TGTGCCAGCAGTCCGTCAACCGGGACAGGGGGCGAGGGAAAGCATTTT
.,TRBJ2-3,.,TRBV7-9,CASSFKLGGPRTDTQYF,TGTGCCAGCAGCTTCAAGTTGGGGGGGCCCCGCACAGATACGCAGTATTTT
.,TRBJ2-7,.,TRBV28,CASRTESYEQYF,TGTGCCAGCAGGACAGAGTCCTACGAGCAGTACTTC
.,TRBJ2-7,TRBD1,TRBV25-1,CASSEPQGRPPYEQYF,TGTGCCAGCAGTGAACCACAGGGGCGCCCCCCCTACGAGCAGTACTTC
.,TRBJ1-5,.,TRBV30,CAWSGQSNQPQHF,TGTGCCTGGAGTGGACAGAGCAATCAGCCCCAGCATTTT
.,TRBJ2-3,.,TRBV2,CASSEPRAGSTDTQYF,TGTGCCAGCAGTGAACCGAGGGCAGGTAGCACAGATACGCAGTATTTT
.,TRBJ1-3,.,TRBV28,CASSLGGLGSGNTIYF,TGTGCCAGCAGTTTAGGAGGGTTAGGGTCTGGAAACACCATATATTTT
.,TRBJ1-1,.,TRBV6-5,CASGAGTEAFF,TGTGCCAGCGGTGCGGGCACTGAAGCTTTCTTT
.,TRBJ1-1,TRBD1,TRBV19,CATWTGAGWTEAFF,TGTGCCACCTGGACAGGGGCGGGATGGACTGAAGCTTTCTTT
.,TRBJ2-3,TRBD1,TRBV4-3,CASSQSSTGHTDTQYF,TGCGCCAGCAGCCAATCATCGACAGGGCACACCGATACGCAGTATTTT
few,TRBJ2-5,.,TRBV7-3,CASSLGGQVQETQYF,TGTGCCAGCAGCTTGGGAGGACAAGTACAAGAGACCCAGTACTTC